This T cell receptor (beta chain) was sequenced in a study of CD8+ T cells in alopecia areata. The study, taken as a whole, reports: Sequences from scalp samples also cover resident alphabeta T cells of normal skin.

Cell sorting on a FACSAria was used to separate CD4+ and CD8+ T cells from the PBMCs. As the sequencing template, cDNA was produced by extracting RNA and reverse transcribing it. Sequencing used immunoSEQ multiplex PCR; TCRdb keeps in-frame clones, though not all of them. The sample lists around 150,000 clones; more than 55% were seen once. Note on this clone: Its antigen is unidentified.

Germline CDR1 and CDR2: SEHNR and FQNEAQ (reference sequence). This CDR3 region has 16 residues. The V end lost 2 bases, the J end lost 8 bases, and 18 bases lay between the germline ends. The source material was CD8+ T cells sorted from blood. The rearrangement joins TRBV7-9 to TRBJ1-4; D may be TRBD1 (5 bases). The receptor was isolated from a human donor in good health. The CDR3 spells CASSLHWAGRYEKLFF. The CDR3 nucleotides are TGTGCCAGCAGCTTACATTGGGCAGGGAGGTACGAAAAACTGTTTTTT.